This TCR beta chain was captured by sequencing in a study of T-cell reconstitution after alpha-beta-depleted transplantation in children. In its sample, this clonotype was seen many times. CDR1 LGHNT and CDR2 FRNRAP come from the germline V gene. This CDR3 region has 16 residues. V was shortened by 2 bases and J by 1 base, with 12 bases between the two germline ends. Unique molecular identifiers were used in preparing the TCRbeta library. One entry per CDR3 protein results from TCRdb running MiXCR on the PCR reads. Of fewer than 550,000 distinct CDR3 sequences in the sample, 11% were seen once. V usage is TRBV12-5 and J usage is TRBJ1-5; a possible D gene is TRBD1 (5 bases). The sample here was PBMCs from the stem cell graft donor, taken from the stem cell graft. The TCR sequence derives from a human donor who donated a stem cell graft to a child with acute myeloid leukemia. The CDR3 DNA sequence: TGTGCTAGTGGTTTGTGGGGGATTACGAGCAATCAGCCCCAGCATTTT. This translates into CASGLWGITSNQPQHF.